This T cell receptor (beta chain) was recovered during a study of regulatory T cells in long-lasting Graves disease (dated by TCRdb to 2020 to 2023). For the wider study: In the newly diagnosed Graves' disease group, patients had been taking antithyroid drugs for less than 3 months. The study was conducted in China and was registered as a clinical trial. This study used TCR sequencing and RNA sequencing of peripheral blood to compare persistent Graves' disease patients against newly diagnosed Graves' disease patients. A total of roughly 35 samples underwent TCR sequencing: some 13 from persistent and approximately 20 from newly diagnosed Graves' disease patients. Here is what the overall study found, with its caveats: Patients with persistent disease shared more public clonotypes (around 2,500) than newly diagnosed patients did (roughly 970). Compared with newly diagnosed patients, patients with persistent Graves' disease had lower TCR Shannon entropy and fewer highly expanded clones, which suggests clonal expansion. Only the TCR beta chain was sequenced and analyzed. Because the primary lesion, thyroid tissue, could not be accessed, the study looked at peripheral blood alone. Preferential use of TRBV28, TRBJ1-2 and TRBJ2-5 was observed in persistent disease, whereas TRBV20-1 and TRBJ2-1 were favored in newly diagnosed disease. As a limitation, the authors acknowledged that the small sample size may reduce accuracy.

The sample's time point label is to be understood as: newly diagnosed GD, antithyroid drugs for less than 3 months. For both TCR sequencing and RNA sequencing, RNA was extracted from PBMCs using TRIzol. The diagnosis of Graves' disease was made according to American Thyroid Association guidelines. Patients for the study were recruited at an endocrinology department in Xi'an, China. Each patient gave approximately 8.8 milliliters of peripheral blood, collected in an EDTA anticoagulant tube. PBMCs were isolated by Ficoll Paque Plus density gradient separation without further T cell sorting. An Agilent 2100 Bioanalyzer and agarose gel were used to check RNA quality, while a NanoDrop 2000 measured RNA concentration. This clonotype was picked up many times. Its target antigen remains unknown. The input lacks base qualities; no much larger clone sits a single base away. V is clipped by 2 bases and J by 5 bases, and the sequence between their germline boundaries is 15 bases long. Counted from cysteine to phenylalanine, this CDR3 has 15 amino acids. Only the CDR3 DNA stays, 45 bases, in frame from base 1.

Library prep was done by multiplex PCR. The data were produced on an Illumina HiSeq 4000. To build TCR beta libraries, CDR3 regions were amplified by Arm-PCR using iRepertoire HTBI primers. Before sequencing, the PCR products went through gel purification. The paper's processing steps were these. Gene usage analysis of CDR3 amino acid clonotypes relied on the 55 to 80 TRBV and about 15 TRBJ segments identified across samples. COPE and FqMerger were used to merge the filtered high-quality paired reads into contigs. BLAST was used to align contigs to IMGT TRBV, TRBD and TRBJ reference genes, with CDR3 defined following IMGT. Any clonotype with a frequency above 0.1% was classified as a highly expanded clone. Shannon entropy was used to measure repertoire diversity, and the Gini coefficient was used to measure V-J evenness. Public clonotypes were defined as clonotypes shared by more than one individual. TCRdb trimmed the raw reads at Q25, called clones with MiXCR and kept productive beta chains. Duplicate CDR3 protein sequences are folded into a single record with the most common DNA and genes. The V and J calls reflect TCRdb's pipeline rather than the authors' work. Counted in this sample were approximately 400,000 distinct CDR3 sequences; 12% of them appeared once. The ten largest clones capture approximately 17% of the sample.

In addition, the sample was reused for a study of T cells in Graves' hyperthyroidism and ophthalmopathy. As that second study puts it: Stable Graves' hyperthyroidism was defined as no progression to ophthalmopathy during 18 months of follow-up. Hyperthyroidism patients were newly diagnosed, had a disease duration of under 2 months, and were aged 18 to 65 years. The study excluded patients with uncontrolled infections, other autoimmune diseases, pregnancy or lactation. Diagnoses relied on clinical symptoms, serum thyroxine and TRAb, thyroid ultrasound and orbital computed tomography. The first round of RT-PCR for the TCR CDR3 was performed with the HTBI primer set and the Qiagen OneStep RT-PCR kit. Most expanded thyroid clonotypes (frequency above 0.001) were also detected in blood, suggesting blood repertoires may reflect thyroid immune responses. A model built on a 13 V-J signature distinguished ophthalmopathy from stable hyperthyroidism, reaching over 85% sensitivity and around 81% specificity in cross-validation and 80%/75% in testing. In validation, progression to ophthalmopathy was predicted by the model with about 70% sensitivity and roughly 76% specificity, a median of roughly 6 months before onset. TCR V-J signatures able to tell the groups apart were searched for in a discovery cohort of 95 to 100 patients, of whom around 42 had Graves' ophthalmopathy and around 58 had stable Graves' hyperthyroidism. Whether ophthalmopathy could be predicted prospectively was tested in an independent validation cohort made up of approximately 19 hyperthyroidism patients plus 17 patients who later progressed to ophthalmopathy. The roughly 90 discovery patients were divided at random into training and test sets in a 7:3 ratio. The study also compared thyroid tissue and blood T-cell repertoires from a handful of Graves' hyperthyroidism patients. Following sampling, methimazole starting at 30 mg daily was given to hyperthyroidism patients, and high-dose intravenous methylprednisolone was given to ophthalmopathy patients. A second multiplex PCR round built the libraries, followed by size selection and purification. Libraries were sequenced paired-end with 100 bp reads on an Illumina HiSeq2000. SOAPnuke was used to process the raw data, with reads discarded if the reads contained adapters or uncalled bases, had a mean Phred below 15, or lacked an exact constant-primer or identifier match. COPE v1.2.5 was used to merge high-quality paired reads, and clonotypes were defined as unique nucleotide sequences. MiTCR v1.1 was used to align the clonotypes against IMGT TRBV, TRBD and TRBJ reference segments. Only V-J combinations with frequency above 0.0001, covering 99% to 99.2% of repertoires, were analysed. A TCS score was defined as the ratio of F50 (clonal expansion) to E x V (chaos), with BLOSUM62-based TCRdist applied between CDR3 peptides within each V-J. Welch's t-statistics and random forest reduced around 520 V-J features to roughly 13, which were used in a naive Bayes classifier (R e1071). No statistical method was used to fix the sample size in advance, and group allocation was not hidden from the investigators. According to the paper, TCR Vbeta CDR3 sequencing was carried out on about 140 peripheral blood samples, which came from 40 to 45 ophthalmopathy, approximately 78 hyperthyroidism and some 17 progressor patients.

The sequencing used peripheral blood mononuclear cells (PBMCs), collected at new diagnosis, from a patient treated with antithyroid drugs. The TCR comes from a woman under 30 with Graves disease. Donor details come from another sample of the same person, matched by shared clones. The chain links TRBV12-3 or TRBV12-4 with TRBJ1-1; the D gene is perhaps TRBD1, on 5 matching bases. CDR3 sequence: CASSLWSGTYTEAFF. The sequence in DNA is TGTGCCAGCAGTTTATGGTCAGGGACGTATACTGAAGCTTTCTTT.